This TCR beta chain was retrieved from a study of T cells expressing NK-cell markers. There are 14 residues in the CDR3. The V gene's germline CDR1 is MGHRA and CDR2 YSYEKL. About this clonotype itself: Its antigen is not identified.

From its re-call of the 5' RACE reads, TCRdb lists each CDR3 protein once, without DNA. The sample holds about 150,000 distinct CDR3 sequences. Study results and limitations: Four of the donors also had these clonotypes leading their CD3+CD56-NKG2C+ fraction. The share of CD8+ T cells held by dominant NKG2C+ clonotypes was roughly 1.0-8% in roughly 6 donors.

Sequencing was done on a sample of blood T cells: a sorted CD56 or NKG2C T cell subset, CD4+ or CD8+ T cells, or bulk PBMC T cells (not recorded which). J is TRBJ1-2 and V is TRBV4-1. The clonotype was recovered from a woman between 50 and 59 years old in good health. CDR3: CASSAAGIHSGYTF.